The source of this T cell receptor beta chain is a study of early T cells in non-severe SARS-CoV-2 infection. Study findings and constraints: In VDJdb matching, anti-spike CD8 responses were favored while private and CD4 specificities went missing.

Attached unique molecular identifiers marked individual cDNA molecules. A single record per CDR3 protein comes from TCRdb applying MiXCR to the 5' RACE reads. The table lists some 66,000 distinct CDR3 sequences, about 13% of them singletons. The germline gives CDR1 MDHEN, CDR2 SYDVKM. The CDR3 extends over 14 amino acids. The ends were cut back, 3 bases at V and 10 bases at J, with 16 bases in the middle. This clonotype was recorded a few times. Its antigen is not known. Sequencing was done on a sample of whole blood. V gene TRBV28 combines with J gene TRBJ2-1, with D perhaps being TRBD1 or TRBD2 (6 bases each). The TCR sequence derives from an adult who was a healthcare worker with PCR-confirmed SARS-CoV-2 infection or an uninfected control (not recorded which). In nucleotides, the CDR3 is TGTGCCAGCAGTTTTCTACCAGGGGCGGGGGAGCAGTTCTTC. Its translation is CASSFLPGAGEQFF.